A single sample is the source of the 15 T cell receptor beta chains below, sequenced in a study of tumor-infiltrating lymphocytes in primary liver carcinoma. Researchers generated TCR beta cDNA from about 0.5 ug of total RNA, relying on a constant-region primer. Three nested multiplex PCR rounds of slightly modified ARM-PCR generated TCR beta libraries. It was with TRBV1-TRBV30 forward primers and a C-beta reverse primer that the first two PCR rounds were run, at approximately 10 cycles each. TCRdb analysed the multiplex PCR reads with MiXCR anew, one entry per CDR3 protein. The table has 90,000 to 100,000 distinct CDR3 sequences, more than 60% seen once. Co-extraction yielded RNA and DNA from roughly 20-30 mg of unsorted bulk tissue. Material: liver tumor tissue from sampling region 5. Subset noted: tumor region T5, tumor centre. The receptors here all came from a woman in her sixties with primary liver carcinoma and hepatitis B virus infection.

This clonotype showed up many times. The CDR3 here is CASSQAPGVDTEAFF. CDR3 in DNA: TGCGCCAGCAGCCAAGCCCCGGGGGTGGACACTGAAGCTTTCTTT. The chain carries TRBV4-1 and TRBJ1-1, with D tentatively TRBD1 (5 bases). Trimming removed 1 base at V and 3 bases at J, with 12 bases between. Germline loops: CDR1 MGHRA, CDR2 YSYEKL. CDR3 size: 15 residues.

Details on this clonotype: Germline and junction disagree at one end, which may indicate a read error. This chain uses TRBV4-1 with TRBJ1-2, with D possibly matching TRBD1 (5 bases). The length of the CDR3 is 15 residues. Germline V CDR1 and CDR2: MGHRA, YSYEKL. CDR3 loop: CARSQDHGGVYAYTF. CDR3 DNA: TGCGCCAGGAGCCAAGATCACGGGGGGGTCTATGCCTACACCTTC.

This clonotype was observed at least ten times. CDR3 bases: TGCGCCAGCAGCTTGGACAGGTTAAATGAAAAACTGTTTTTT. Protein: CASSLDRLNEKLFF. The chain recombines TRBV5-1 with TRBJ1-4, with D perhaps TRBD1 (5 bases). Germline CDR1 reads SGHRS; CDR2 reads YFSETQ. Trimming left V 0 bases short and J 5 bases short, with 8 bases between. The CDR3 is made up of 14 amino acids.

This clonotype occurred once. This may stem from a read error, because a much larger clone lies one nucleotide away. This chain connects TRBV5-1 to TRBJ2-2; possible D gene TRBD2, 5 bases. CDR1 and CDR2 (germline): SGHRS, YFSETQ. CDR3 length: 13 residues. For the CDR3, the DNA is TGCGCCAGCAATCCGGGGAACACCAGGGAGCTGTTTTTT. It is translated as CASNPGNTRELFF.

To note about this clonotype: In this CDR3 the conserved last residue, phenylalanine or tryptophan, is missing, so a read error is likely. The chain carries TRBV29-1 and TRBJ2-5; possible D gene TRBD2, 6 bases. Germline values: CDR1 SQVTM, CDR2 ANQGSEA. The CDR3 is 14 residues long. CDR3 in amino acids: CGSTRPDGGETQYI. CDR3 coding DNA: TGCGGCTCCACGAGGCCCGACGGGGGTGAGACCCAGTACATC.

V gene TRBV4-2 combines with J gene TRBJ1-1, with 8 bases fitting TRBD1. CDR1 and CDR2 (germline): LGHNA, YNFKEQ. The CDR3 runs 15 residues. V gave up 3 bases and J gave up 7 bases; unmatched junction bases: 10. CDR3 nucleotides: TGTGCCAGCAGCCAGCGACAGGGGACGTTGGATGAAGCTTTCTTT. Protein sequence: CASSQRQGTLDEAFF.

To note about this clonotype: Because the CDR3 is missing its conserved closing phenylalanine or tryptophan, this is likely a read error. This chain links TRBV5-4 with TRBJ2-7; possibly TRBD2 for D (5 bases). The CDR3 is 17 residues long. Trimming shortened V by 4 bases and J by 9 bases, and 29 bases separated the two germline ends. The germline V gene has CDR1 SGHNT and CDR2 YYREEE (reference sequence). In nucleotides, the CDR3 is TGTGCCAGCAGCCGTCCCACGGTCGAGGGTATCTTGTTCGGGCAGTACCTC. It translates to CASSRPTVEGILFGQYL.

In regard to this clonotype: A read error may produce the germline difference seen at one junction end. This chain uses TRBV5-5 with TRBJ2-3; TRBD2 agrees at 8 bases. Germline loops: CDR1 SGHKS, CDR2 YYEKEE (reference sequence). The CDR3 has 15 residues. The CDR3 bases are TGTGCGAGCATCTCAAGCGGGAGTAGGGTAGATACACAGTATTTT. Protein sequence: CASISSGSRVDTQYF. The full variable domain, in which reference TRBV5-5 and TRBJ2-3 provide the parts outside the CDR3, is DAGVTQSPTHLIKTRGQQVTLRCSPISGHKSVSWYQQVLGQGPQFIFQYYEKEERGRGNFPDRFSARQFPNYSSELNVNALLLGDSALYLCASISSGSRVDTQYFGPGTRLTVL.

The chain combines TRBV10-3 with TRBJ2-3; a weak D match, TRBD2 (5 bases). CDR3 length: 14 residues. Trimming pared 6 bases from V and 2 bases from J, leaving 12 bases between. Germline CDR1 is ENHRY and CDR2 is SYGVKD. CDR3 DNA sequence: TGTGCCATCAGAGCGGCAGCAGCCACAGATACGCAGTATTTT. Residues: CAIRAAAATDTQYF.

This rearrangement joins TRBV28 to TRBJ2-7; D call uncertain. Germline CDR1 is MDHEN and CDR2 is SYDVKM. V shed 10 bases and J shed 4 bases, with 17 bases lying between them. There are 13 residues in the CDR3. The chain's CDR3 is CATHGFSTYEQYF. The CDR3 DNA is TGTGCCACCCACGGTTTTTCAACTTACGAGCAGTACTTC.

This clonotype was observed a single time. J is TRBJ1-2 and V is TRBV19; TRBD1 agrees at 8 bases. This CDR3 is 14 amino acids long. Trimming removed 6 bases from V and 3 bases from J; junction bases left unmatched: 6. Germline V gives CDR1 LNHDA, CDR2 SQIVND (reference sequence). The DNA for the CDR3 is TGTGCCAGTAGAAGGGCAGGGGGCTACTATGGCTACACCTTC. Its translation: CASRRAGGYYGYTF.

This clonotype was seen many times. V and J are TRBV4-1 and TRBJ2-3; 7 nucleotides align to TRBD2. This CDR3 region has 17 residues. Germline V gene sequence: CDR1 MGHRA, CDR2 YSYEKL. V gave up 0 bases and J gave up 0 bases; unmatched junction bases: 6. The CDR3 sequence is CASSQEGPSGSTDTQYF. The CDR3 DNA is TGCGCCAGCAGCCAAGAAGGGCCTAGCGGAAGCACAGATACGCAGTATTTT.

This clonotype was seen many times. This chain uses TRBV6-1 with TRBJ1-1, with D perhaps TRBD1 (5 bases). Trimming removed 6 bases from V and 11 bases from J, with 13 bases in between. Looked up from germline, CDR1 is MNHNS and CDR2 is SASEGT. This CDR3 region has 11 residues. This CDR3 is CASSPDSRAFF. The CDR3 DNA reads TGTGCCAGCAGCCCAGACAGCAGGGCTTTCTTT.

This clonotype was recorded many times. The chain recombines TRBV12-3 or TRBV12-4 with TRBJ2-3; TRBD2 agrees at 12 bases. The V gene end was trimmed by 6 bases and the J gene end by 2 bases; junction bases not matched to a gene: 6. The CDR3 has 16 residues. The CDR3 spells CASRKRLAGVTDTQYF. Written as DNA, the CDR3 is TGTGCCAGCAGGAAGAGACTAGCGGGGGTCACAGATACGCAGTATTTT.

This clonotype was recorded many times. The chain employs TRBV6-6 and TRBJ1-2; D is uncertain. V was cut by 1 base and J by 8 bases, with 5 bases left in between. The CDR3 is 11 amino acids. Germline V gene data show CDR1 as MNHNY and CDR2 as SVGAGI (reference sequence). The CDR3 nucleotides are TGTGCCAGCAGTTACTACCCGGGCTACACCTTC. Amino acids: CASSYYPGYTF.